This T cell receptor (beta chain) emerged from a study of regulatory T cells in long-lasting Graves disease. The TCR beta library used iRepertoire HTBI primers with Arm-PCR amplification of CDR3. TCRdb independently ran MiXCR on the multiplex PCR reads; one entry per CDR3 protein. The sample shows 350,000 to 450,000 distinct CDR3 sequences, 14% to 15% of them seen only once. This clonotype was counted ten times or more. Its target is unknown. Study-level points and caveats: Thyroid tissue went unexamined; only peripheral blood was analyzed.

As to time point: newly diagnosed GD, antithyroid drugs for less than 3 months. With RNA extracted from PBMCs as input, the TCR library was made. These same records also appear under a second study, on T cells in Graves' hyperthyroidism and ophthalmopathy. That work contributes: Graves' hyperthyroidism qualified as stable when ophthalmopathy did not progress within 18 months.

This sample comprised peripheral blood mononuclear cells (PBMCs), obtained at new diagnosis, from a patient treated with antithyroid drugs. The clonotype was recovered from a woman between 25 and 40 years old with Graves disease.

CDR3 in DNA: TGTGCCAGCAGCCCGCGGGACAGGCGGGACTATGGCTACACCTTC. Its protein is CASSPRDRRDYGYTF. The chain couples TRBV7-3 to TRBJ1-2; 8 nucleotides align to TRBD1. Trimming removed 5 bases from V and 3 bases from J; junction bases left unmatched: 8. The V gene's germline CDR1 is SGHTA and CDR2 FQGTGA. CDR3 size: 15 residues.